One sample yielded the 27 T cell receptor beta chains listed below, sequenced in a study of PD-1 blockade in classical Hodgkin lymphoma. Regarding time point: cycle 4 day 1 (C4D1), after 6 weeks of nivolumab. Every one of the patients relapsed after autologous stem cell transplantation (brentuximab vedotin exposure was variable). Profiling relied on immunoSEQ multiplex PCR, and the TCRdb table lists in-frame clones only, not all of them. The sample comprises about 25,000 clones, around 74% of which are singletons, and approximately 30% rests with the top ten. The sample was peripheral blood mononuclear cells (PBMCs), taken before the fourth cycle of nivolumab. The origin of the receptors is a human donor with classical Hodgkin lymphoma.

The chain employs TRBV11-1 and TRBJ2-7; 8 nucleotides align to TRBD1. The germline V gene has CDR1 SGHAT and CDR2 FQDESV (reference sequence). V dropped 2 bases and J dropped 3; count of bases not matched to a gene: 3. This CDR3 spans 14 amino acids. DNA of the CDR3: TGTGCCAGCAGCTTAAACAGGGGGGACTACGAGCAGTACTTC. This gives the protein CASSLNRGDYEQYF.

CDR3 region: CASSGVANTGELFF. The CDR3 DNA follows: TGTGCCAGTAGTGGTGTCGCGAACACCGGGGAGCTGTTTTTT. The chain recombines TRBV19 with TRBJ2-2; D uncertain. The CDR3 loop spans 14 amino acids. Looked up from germline, CDR1 is LNHDA and CDR2 is SQIVND (reference sequence). Trimming took off 5 bases at V and 0 bases at J, with 7 bases between the two ends.

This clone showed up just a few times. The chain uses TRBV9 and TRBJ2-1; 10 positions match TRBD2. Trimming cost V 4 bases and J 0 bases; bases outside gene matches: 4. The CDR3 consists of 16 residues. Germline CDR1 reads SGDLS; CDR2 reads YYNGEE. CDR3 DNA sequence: TGTGCCAGCAGCCTAGCGGGGGTTAGCTCCTACAATGAGCAGTTCTTC. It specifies CASSLAGVSSYNEQFF.

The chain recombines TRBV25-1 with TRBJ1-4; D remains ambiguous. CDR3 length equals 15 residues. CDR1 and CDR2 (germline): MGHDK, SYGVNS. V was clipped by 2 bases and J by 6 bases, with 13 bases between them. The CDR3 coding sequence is TGTGCCAGCAGTGAAGAAGGAGGGTCATATGAAAAACTGTTTTTT. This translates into CASSEEGGSYEKLFF.

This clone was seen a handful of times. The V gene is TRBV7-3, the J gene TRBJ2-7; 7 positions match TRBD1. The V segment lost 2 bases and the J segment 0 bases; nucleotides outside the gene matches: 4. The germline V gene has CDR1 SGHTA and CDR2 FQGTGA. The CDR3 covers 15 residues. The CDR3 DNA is TGTGCCAGCAGCTTAGAGGCAGGGGGCTCCTACGAGCAGTACTTC. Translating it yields CASSLEAGGSYEQYF.

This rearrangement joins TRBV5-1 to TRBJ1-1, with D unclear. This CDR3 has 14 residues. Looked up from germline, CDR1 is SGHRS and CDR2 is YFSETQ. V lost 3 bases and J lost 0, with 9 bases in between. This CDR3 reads CASSSTTVNTEAFF. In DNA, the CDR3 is TGCGCCAGCAGCTCCACGACGGTGAACACTGAAGCTTTCTTT.

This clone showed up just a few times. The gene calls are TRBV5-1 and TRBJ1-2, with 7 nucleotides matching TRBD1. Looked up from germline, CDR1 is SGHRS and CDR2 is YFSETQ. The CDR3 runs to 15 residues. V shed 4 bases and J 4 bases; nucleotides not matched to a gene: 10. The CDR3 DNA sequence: TGCGCCAGCAGCCGGGACGGGACAGATATCTATGGCTACACCTTC. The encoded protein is CASSRDGTDIYGYTF.

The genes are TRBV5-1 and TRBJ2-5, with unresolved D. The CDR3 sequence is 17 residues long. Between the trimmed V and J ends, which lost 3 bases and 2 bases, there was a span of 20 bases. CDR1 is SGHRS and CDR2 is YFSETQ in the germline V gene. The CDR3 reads CASSYTNRRLGQETQYF. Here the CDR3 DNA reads TGCGCCAGCAGCTACACCAACCGCCGGCTGGGGCAAGAGACCCAGTACTTC.

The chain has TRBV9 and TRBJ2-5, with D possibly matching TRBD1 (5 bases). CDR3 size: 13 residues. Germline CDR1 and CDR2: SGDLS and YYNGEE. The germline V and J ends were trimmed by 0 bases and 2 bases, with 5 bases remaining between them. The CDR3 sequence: CASSVDRQETQYF. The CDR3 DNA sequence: TGTGCCAGCAGCGTAGACAGGCAAGAGACCCAGTACTTC.

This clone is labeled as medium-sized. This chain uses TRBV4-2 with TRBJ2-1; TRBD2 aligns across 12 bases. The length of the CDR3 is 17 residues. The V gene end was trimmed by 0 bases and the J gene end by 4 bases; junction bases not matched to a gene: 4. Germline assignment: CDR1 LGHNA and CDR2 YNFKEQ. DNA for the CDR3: TGTGCCAGCAGCCAAGAGTCTAGCGGGGGGGCTTACAATGAGCAGTTCTTC. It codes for CASSQESSGGAYNEQFF.

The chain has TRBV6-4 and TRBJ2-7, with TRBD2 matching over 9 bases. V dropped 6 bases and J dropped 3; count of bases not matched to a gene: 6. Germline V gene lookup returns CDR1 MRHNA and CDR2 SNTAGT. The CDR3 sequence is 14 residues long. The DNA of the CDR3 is TGTGCCAGCAGCGTCCTAGCGGGGATCTACGAGCAGTACTTC. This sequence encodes CASSVLAGIYEQYF.

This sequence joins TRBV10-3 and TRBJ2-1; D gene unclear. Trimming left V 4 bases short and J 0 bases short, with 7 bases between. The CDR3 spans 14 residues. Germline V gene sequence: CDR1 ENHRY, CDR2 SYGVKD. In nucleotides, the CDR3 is TGTGCCATCAGTGGACAAAGCTCCTACAATGAGCAGTTCTTC. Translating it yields CAISGQSSYNEQFF.

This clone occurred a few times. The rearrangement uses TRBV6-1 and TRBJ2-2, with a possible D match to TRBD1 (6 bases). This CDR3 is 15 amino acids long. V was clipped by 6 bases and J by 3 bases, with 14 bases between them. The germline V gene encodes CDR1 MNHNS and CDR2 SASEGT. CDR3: CASSFPTGYTGELFF. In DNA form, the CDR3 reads TGTGCCAGCAGCTTTCCCACAGGGTACACCGGGGAGCTGTTTTTT.

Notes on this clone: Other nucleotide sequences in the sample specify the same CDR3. The CDR3 region has the DNA TGTGCCAGCAGCCCTAACTATAGCAATCAGCCCCAGCATTTT. It is translated as CASSPNYSNQPQHF. The genes are TRBV6-5 and TRBJ1-5; D gene ambiguous. The germline CDR1 and CDR2 sequences are MNHEY and SVGAGI. V was cut by 6 bases and J by 0 bases, with 9 bases left in between. This CDR3 region has 14 residues.

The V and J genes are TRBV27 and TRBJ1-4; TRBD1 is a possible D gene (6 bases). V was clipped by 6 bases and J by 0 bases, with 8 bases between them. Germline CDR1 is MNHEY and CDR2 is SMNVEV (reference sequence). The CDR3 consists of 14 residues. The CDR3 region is CASSRQATNEKLFF. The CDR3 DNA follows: TGTGCCAGCAGCCGACAGGCAACTAATGAAAAACTGTTTTTT.

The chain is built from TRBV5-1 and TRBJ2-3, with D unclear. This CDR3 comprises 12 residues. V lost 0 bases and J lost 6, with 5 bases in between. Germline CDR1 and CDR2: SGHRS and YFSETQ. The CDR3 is CASSLAEDTQYF. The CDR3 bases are TGCGCCAGCAGCTTGGCAGAGGATACGCAGTATTTT.

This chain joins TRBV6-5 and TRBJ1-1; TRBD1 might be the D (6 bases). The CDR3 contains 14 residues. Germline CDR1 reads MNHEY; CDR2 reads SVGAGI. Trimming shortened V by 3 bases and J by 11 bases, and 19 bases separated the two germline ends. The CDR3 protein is CASSYDRGSLLAFF. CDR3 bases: TGTGCCAGCAGTTATGATAGGGGGAGTCTATTGGCTTTCTTT.

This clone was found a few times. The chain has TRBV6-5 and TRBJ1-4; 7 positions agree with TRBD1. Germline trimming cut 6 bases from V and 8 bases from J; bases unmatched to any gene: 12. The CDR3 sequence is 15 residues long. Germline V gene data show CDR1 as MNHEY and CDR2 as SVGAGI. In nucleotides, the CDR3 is TGTGCCAGCAGACCCGACAGGGCCAGGAGAGAAAAACTGTTTTTT. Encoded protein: CASRPDRARREKLFF.

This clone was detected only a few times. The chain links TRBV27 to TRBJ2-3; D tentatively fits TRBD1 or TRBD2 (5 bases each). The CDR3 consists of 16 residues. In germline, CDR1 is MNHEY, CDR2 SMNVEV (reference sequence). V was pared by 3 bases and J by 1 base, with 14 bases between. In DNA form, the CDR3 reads TGTGCCAGCAGTTTCGCAGGGTTGGGAGGCACAGATACGCAGTATTTT. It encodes CASSFAGLGGTDTQYF.

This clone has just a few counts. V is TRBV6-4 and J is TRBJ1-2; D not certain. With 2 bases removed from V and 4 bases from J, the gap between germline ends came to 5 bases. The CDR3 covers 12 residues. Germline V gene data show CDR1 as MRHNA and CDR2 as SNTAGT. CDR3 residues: CASSDDGYGYTF. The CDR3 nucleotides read TGTGCCAGCAGTGACGATGGCTATGGCTACACCTTC.

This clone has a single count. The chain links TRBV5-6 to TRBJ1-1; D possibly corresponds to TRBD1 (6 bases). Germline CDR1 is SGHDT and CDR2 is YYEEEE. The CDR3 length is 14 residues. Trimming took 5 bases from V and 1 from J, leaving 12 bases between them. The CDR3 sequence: CASSYGRGNTEAFF. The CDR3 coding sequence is TGTGCCAGCAGTTATGGCAGGGGGAACACTGAAGCTTTCTTT.

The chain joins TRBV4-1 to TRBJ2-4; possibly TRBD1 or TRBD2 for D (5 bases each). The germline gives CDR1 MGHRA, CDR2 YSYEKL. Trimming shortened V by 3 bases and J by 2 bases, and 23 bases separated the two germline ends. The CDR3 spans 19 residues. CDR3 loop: CASSHSYISGDVTKNIQYF. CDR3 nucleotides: TGCGCCAGCAGCCACTCGTATATTAGTGGGGACGTGACCAAAAACATTCAGTACTTC.

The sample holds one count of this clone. CDR3: CASSFYHRGEDGNTIYF. CDR3 nucleotide sequence: TGTGCCAGCAGCTTTTACCACAGGGGAGAAGATGGAAACACCATATATTTT. The genes are TRBV5-5 and TRBJ1-3, with TRBD1 matching over 7 bases. Germline lookup yields CDR1 SGHKS and CDR2 YYEKEE (reference sequence). J lost 3 bases, V lost 2 bases, and 11 bases had no gene match. The CDR3 has 17 amino acids.

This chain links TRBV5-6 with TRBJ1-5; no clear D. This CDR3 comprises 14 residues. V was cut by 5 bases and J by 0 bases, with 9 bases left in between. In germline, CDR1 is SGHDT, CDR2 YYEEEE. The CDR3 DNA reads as TGTGCCAGCAGTGAGAACTATAGCAATCAGCCCCAGCATTTT. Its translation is CASSENYSNQPQHF.

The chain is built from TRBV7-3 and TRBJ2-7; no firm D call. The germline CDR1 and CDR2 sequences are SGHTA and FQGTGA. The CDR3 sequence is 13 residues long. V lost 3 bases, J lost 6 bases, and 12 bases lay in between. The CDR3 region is CASSFTPLGEQYF. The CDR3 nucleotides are TGTGCCAGCAGCTTTACTCCATTGGGCGAGCAGTACTTC.

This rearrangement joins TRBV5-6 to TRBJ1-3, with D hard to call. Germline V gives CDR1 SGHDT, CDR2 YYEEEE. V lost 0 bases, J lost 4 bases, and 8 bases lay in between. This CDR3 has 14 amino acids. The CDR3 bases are TGTGCCAGCAGCTTGGGTTTCTGGGGAAACACCATATATTTT. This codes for CASSLGFWGNTIYF.

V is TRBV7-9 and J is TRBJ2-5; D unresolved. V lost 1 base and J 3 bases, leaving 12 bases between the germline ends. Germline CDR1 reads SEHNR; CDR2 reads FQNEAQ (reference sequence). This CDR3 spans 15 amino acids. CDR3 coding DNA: TGTGCCAGCAGCTTAGGAGTGGTGGAGAAAGAGACCCAGTACTTC. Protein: CASSLGVVEKETQYF.